This T cell receptor (beta chain) was observed in a study of T cells in localized non-small cell lung cancer. The germline V gene encodes CDR1 KGHSH and CDR2 LQKENI. The length of the CDR3 is 16 residues. V lost 6 bases to trimming and J lost 0 bases, with 14 bases between them. Measured with immunoSEQ multiplex PCR; TCRdb has only the in-frame clones, and not every one. This sample has tens of thousands of clones, with 88% found just once. For this clone: The target antigen is unknown.

General study results and limits: The study sequenced only one region of the tumor. As a result, intratumor heterogeneity could not be excluded and remains possible.

Sample: peripheral blood, taken before any cancer treatment. V gene TRBV18 combines with J gene TRBJ1-4, with unresolved D. The clonotype was recovered from a woman between 35 and 70 years old with stage I squamous cell lung carcinoma. CDR3 sequence: CASSPSTRATNEKLFF. CDR3 sequence (DNA): TGTGCCAGCTCCCCATCGACTCGAGCAACTAATGAAAAACTGTTTTTT.